The 3 T cell receptor beta chains below all came from one sample that was sequenced in a study of blood T cell repertoires in COVID-19. Produced via immunoSEQ multiplex PCR; TCRdb's table is partial and in-frame only. This sample carries 310,000 or so clones, approximately 88% of them seen once, and the ten largest clones take roughly 6.5%. Sequencing was performed on peripheral blood. These receptor sequences come from a man aged 18 to 35 who had recovered from COVID-19.

This sequence joins TRBV5-4 and TRBJ2-3, with 13 bases lining up with TRBD2. CDR1 SGHNT and CDR2 YYREEE come from the germline V gene (reference sequence). CDR3 length equals 16 residues. Unmatched junction bases numbered 6, after V lost 4 bases and J lost 4 bases. The CDR3 protein is CASSERTSGRADTQYF. CDR3 DNA: TGTGCCAGCAGCGAAAGGACTAGCGGGAGAGCAGATACGCAGTATTTT.

The CDR3, as DNA: TGTGCCAGTAGTATAGCACAGGGGATTCAGGACGAGCAGTACTTC. Translating it yields CASSIAQGIQDEQYF. The chain has TRBV19 and TRBJ2-7; 7 nucleotides align to TRBD1. The CDR3 totals 15 residues. J lost 5 bases, V lost 1 base, and 8 bases had no gene match. Per the germline V gene, CDR1 is LNHDA and CDR2 is SQIVND (reference sequence). The variable domain in full, completed from reference TRBV19 and TRBJ2-7, reads DGGITQSPKYLFRKEGQNVTLSCEQNLNHDAMYWYRQDPGQGLRLIYYSQIVNDFQKGDIAEGYSVSREKKESFPLTVTSAQKNPTAFYLCASSIAQGIQDEQYFGPGTRLTVT.

This chain joins TRBV9 and TRBJ1-6; 10 positions match TRBD1. The CDR3 length is 15 residues. Trimming at V came to 4 bases and at J to 10 bases, leaving 8 bases not matched to a gene. Germline V gene data show CDR1 as SGDLS and CDR2 as YYNGEE. The DNA of the CDR3 is TGTGCCAGCAGCCTCACCGGGACAGGGGAATCACCCCTCCACTTT. Protein: CASSLTGTGESPLHF.